A single sample gave rise to the 25 T cell receptor beta chains below, sequenced in a study of Ad26.COV2.S vaccination and SARS-CoV-2 variants. TCRdb's copy holds only in-frame clones and misses some; the assay was immunoSEQ multiplex PCR. The sample yields more than 300,000 clones, over 80% seen once. Treatment meaning: about 20 received Ad26.COV2.S at low or high dose, single or two shots; five or six received placebo; per-sample allocation not given. Following the first vaccine or placebo injection, samples were taken on day 63. The sequences come from peripheral blood, collected in a trial of Ad26.COV2.S vaccine versus placebo. The receptors were gathered from a person aged 18 to 59 who received the Ad26.COV2.S COVID-19 vaccine or a placebo.

The V and J genes are TRBV27 and TRBJ2-1, with 8 bases aligning to TRBD2. V lost 3 bases, J lost 8 bases, and 12 bases stayed unmatched. The germline CDR1 and CDR2 sequences are MNHEY and SMNVEV (reference sequence). The CDR3 consists of 16 residues. The CDR3 DNA sequence: TGTGCCAGCAGTTTCATCGGGGGGGCAATTTCACATGAGCAGTTCTTC. Translating gives CASSFIGGAISHEQFF.

J is TRBJ2-3 and V is TRBV15; D is unclear. The V and J ends lost 1 base and 0 bases respectively, with 5 bases between them. Germline V gene sequence: CDR1 LNHNV, CDR2 YYDKDF (reference sequence). The CDR3 runs 14 residues. CDR3 in amino acids: CATSRGGSTDTQYF. As DNA, the CDR3 is TGTGCCACCAGCAGAGGGGGTAGCACAGATACGCAGTATTTT.

The rearrangement uses TRBV5-8 and TRBJ1-1; D is possibly TRBD1 (6 bases). Germline lookup yields CDR1 SGHTS and CDR2 YDEGEE. The CDR3 is 15 amino acids. V lost 1 base to trimming and J lost 4 bases, with 14 bases between them. CDR3 sequence: CASSLLGRGITEAFF. DNA for the CDR3: TGTGCCAGCAGCTTGTTGGGCAGGGGAATCACTGAAGCTTTCTTT.

This rearrangement joins TRBV28 to TRBJ2-1; weak D call: TRBD2 (5 bases). V was shortened by 1 base and J by 6 bases, with 19 bases between the two germline ends. CDR1 MDHEN and CDR2 SYDVKM come from the germline V gene. This CDR3 has 17 amino acids. As DNA, the CDR3 is TGTGCCAGCAGTTTATTGGGCGGGTCATTTAAGGGCAATGAGCAGTTCTTC. Translated: CASSLLGGSFKGNEQFF.

This rearrangement joins TRBV11-1 to TRBJ1-1; a weak D match, TRBD1 (6 bases). Germline V gives CDR1 SGHAT, CDR2 FQDESV (reference sequence). V was shortened by 2 bases and J by 7 bases, with 11 bases between the two germline ends. The length of the CDR3 is 13 residues. The CDR3 DNA is TGTGCCAGCAGCTTACGTAGGGGGATTGAAGCTTTCTTT. This translates into CASSLRRGIEAFF.

The chain is built from TRBV19 and TRBJ2-6; 7 nucleotides agree with TRBD2. J was trimmed by 2 bases and V by 2 bases; bases with no gene match: 6. The V gene's germline CDR1 is LNHDA and CDR2 SQIVND (reference sequence). There are 17 residues in the CDR3. CDR3 protein: CASSILRGEAGANVLTF. The DNA for the CDR3 is TGTGCCAGTAGTATACTTCGGGGGGAAGCTGGGGCCAACGTCCTGACTTTC.

The chain uses TRBV2 and TRBJ2-7; no clear D. The CDR3 sequence is 13 residues long. V lost 5 bases and J lost 6, with 14 bases in between. The germline V gene has CDR1 SNHLY and CDR2 FYNNEI. CDR3 sequence reads: CASSRDTSGEQYF. The CDR3, as DNA: TGTGCCAGCAGTCGTGACACCTCCGGCGAGCAGTACTTC.

The chain employs TRBV3-1 (or the pseudogene TRBV3-2) and TRBJ2-7, with TRBD2 as a possible D gene (6 bases). Trimming stripped 4 bases from V and 3 bases from J, with 10 bases between. The CDR3 sequence is 13 residues long. Germline loops: CDR1 LGHDT, CDR2 YNNKEL (reference sequence). The CDR3 loop reads CASSLGLFYEQYF. The CDR3 DNA reads as TGTGCCAGCAGCCTCGGACTATTCTACGAGCAGTACTTC.

This clone has only a few counts. This chain links TRBV5-6 with TRBJ1-2, with a tentative D call TRBD1 (5 bases). Germline V gives CDR1 SGHDT, CDR2 YYEEEE. The CDR3 loop spans 11 amino acids. Deletions cut 4 bases from V and 13 bases from J, with 14 bases between. In DNA, the CDR3 is TGTGCCAGCAGCCCGGGACTGGGGTGCACCTTC. It translates to CASSPGLGCTF. The whole variable domain, remainder taken from reference TRBV5-6 and TRBJ1-2, is DAGVTQSPTHLIKTRGQQVTLRCSPKSGHDTVSWYQQALGQGPQFIFQYYEEEERQRGNFPDRFSGHQFPNYSSELNVNALLLGDSALYLCASSPGLGCTFGSGTRLTVV.

The rearrangement joins TRBV6-2 or TRBV6-3 to TRBJ2-6, with D possibly being TRBD2 (6 bases). Germline CDR1 MNHEY, CDR2 SVGEGT. This CDR3 comprises 21 residues. The V end lost 4 bases, the J end lost 1 base, and 26 bases lay between the germline ends. The chain's CDR3 is CASSFEYDTAGSLSGANVLTF. The DNA of the CDR3 is TGTGCCAGCAGTTTCGAGTACGACACCGCGGGGTCATTATCTGGGGCCAACGTCCTGACTTTC.

The chain uses TRBV11-2 and TRBJ2-3; D might be TRBD1 or TRBD2, each matching 6 bases. The CDR3 runs to 16 residues. V lost 0 bases to trimming and J lost 5 bases, with 15 bases between them. Germline V CDR1 and CDR2: SGHAT, FQNNGV. The CDR3 spells CASSLDGRGAKDTQYF. CDR3 bases: TGTGCCAGCAGCTTAGATGGAAGGGGGGCGAAAGATACGCAGTATTTT.

V is TRBV18 and J is TRBJ2-1; 7 bases are shared with TRBD1. Germline CDR1 is KGHSH and CDR2 is LQKENI. V lost 6 bases and J lost 4; bases outside the gene matches: 9. CDR3 length equals 15 residues. CDR3 in DNA: TGTGCCAGCTCTCGGGACAGACCTCTTTACAATGAGCAGTTCTTC. Translated: CASSRDRPLYNEQFF.

In its sample, this clone was seen once. The chain's CDR3 is CASSREGLLEQYF. The CDR3 DNA is TGTGCCAGCAGTAGAGAGGGACTTCTTGAGCAGTATTTT. The rearrangement uses TRBV2 and TRBJ2-3; possible D gene TRBD2, 6 bases. Germline V lookup: CDR1 SNHLY, CDR2 FYNNEI. This CDR3 is built from 13 residues. The V end was cut by 5 bases, the J end by 11 bases, with 17 bases between.

The V and J genes are TRBV2 and TRBJ1-2; D gene unclear. The CDR3 is made up of 15 amino acids. The germline CDR1 and CDR2 sequences are SNHLY and FYNNEI. V shed 4 bases and J shed 0 bases, with 12 bases lying between them. The CDR3 spells CASSGQSFANYGYTF. CDR3 in DNA: TGTGCCAGCAGTGGGCAGTCTTTTGCTAACTATGGCTACACCTTC.

The rearrangement uses TRBV27 and TRBJ1-1, with D tentatively TRBD1 (6 bases). The CDR3 extends over 13 amino acids. Germline CDR1 and CDR2: MNHEY and SMNVEV (reference sequence). Trimming removed 5 bases at V and 5 bases at J, with 12 bases between. In nucleotides, the CDR3 is TGTGCCAGCAGTCATGGAGGGGGTACTGAAGCTTTCTTT. This sequence encodes CASSHGGGTEAFF.

The chain carries TRBV28 and TRBJ1-1; 7 bases match TRBD1. This CDR3 contains 12 residues. Germline V gene sequence: CDR1 MDHEN, CDR2 SYDVKM. V trimming: 6 bases; J trimming: 10 bases; junction bases outside the gene matches: 8. CDR3 sequence: CASRPIGGGAFF. CDR3 nucleotides: TGTGCCAGCAGACCAATAGGGGGCGGAGCTTTCTTT. Combining the CDR3 with reference TRBV28 and TRBJ1-1 gives the whole variable domain DVKVTQSSRYLVKRTGEKVFLECVQDMDHENMFWYRQDPGLGLRLIYFSYDVKMKEKGDIPEGYSVSREKKERFSLILESASTNQTSMYLCASRPIGGGAFFGQGTRLTVV.

This clone was picked up one time. The gene calls are TRBV7-8 and TRBJ2-1, with 7 nucleotides matching TRBD2. With V trimmed by 6 bases and J by 5 bases, 13 bases remained unmatched. CDR1 and CDR2 (germline): SGHVS, FQNEAQ. This CDR3 region has 16 residues. In DNA, the CDR3 is TGTGCCAGCAGGGACCCGAGCGGGGAGAAAGACAATGAGCAGTTCTTC. This encodes CASRDPSGEKDNEQFF.

The chain employs TRBV11-2 and TRBJ1-1; weak D call: TRBD1 (5 bases). Germline-derived CDR1 and CDR2 are SGHAT and FQNNGV. Trimming cost V 2 bases and J 8 bases, with 12 bases left between them. This CDR3 spans 13 amino acids. The CDR3 reads CASSLYRTIEAFF. DNA for the CDR3: TGTGCCAGCAGCTTATACCGGACAATCGAAGCTTTCTTT. Full variable domain (remainder filled in from reference TRBV11-2 and TRBJ1-1): EAGVAQSPRYKIIEKRQSVAFWCNPISGHATLYWYQQILGQGPKLLIQFQNNGVVDDSQLPKDRFSAERLKGVDSTLKIQPAKLEDSAVYLCASSLYRTIEAFFGQGTRLTVV.

The gene calls are TRBV19 and TRBJ1-2; tentatively, D is TRBD1 (6 bases). V was pared by 3 bases and J by 2 bases, with 10 bases between. The CDR3 totals 14 residues. The V gene's germline CDR1 is LNHDA and CDR2 SQIVND (reference sequence). CDR3 coding DNA: TGTGCCAGTAGTATCCCGGACAGAAACTATGGCTACACCTTC. The encoded protein is CASSIPDRNYGYTF.

The CDR3 nucleotides read TGTGCCAGCAGTTTATCCACAACCTTCGACCGAAACTATGGCTACACCTTC. Amino acid sequence: CASSLSTTFDRNYGYTF. The chain recombines TRBV28 with TRBJ1-2; D gene unclear. CDR3 length: 17 amino acids. V gave up 1 base and J gave up 2 bases, with 17 bases separating them. Germline lookup yields CDR1 MDHEN and CDR2 SYDVKM.

This chain uses TRBV2 with TRBJ2-5; TRBD1 is a possible D gene (7 bases). The CDR3 spans 15 residues. Germline V lookup: CDR1 SNHLY, CDR2 FYNNEI. V was pared by 10 bases and J by 7 bases, with 25 bases between. The DNA of the CDR3 is TGTGCCACAGAGGGGGGACAGCCCTTTCAGGGGACCCAGTACTTC. This encodes CATEGGQPFQGTQYF.

The chain recombines TRBV27 with TRBJ1-2; tentative D call: TRBD1 (5 bases). The germline gives CDR1 MNHEY, CDR2 SMNVEV (reference sequence). The CDR3 totals 14 residues. V was shortened by 2 bases and J by 5 bases, with 12 bases between the two germline ends. The CDR3 nucleotides read TGTGCCAGCAGTTTAAACCTCGGGGGATATGGCTACACCTTC. Translation gives CASSLNLGGYGYTF.

The chain has TRBV4-1 and TRBJ1-1, with 11 bases lining up with TRBD1. CDR1 is MGHRA and CDR2 is YSYEKL in the germline V gene. Germline trimming cut 8 bases from V and 2 bases from J; bases unmatched to any gene: 7. This CDR3 contains 15 residues. CDR3 coding DNA: TGCGCCAGCCGAGGACAGGGGGCAACTAACACTGAAGCTTTCTTT. It is translated as CASRGQGATNTEAFF.

The chain employs TRBV9 and TRBJ2-1; maybe TRBD2 (5 bases). This CDR3 has 11 amino acids. V was cut by 4 bases and J by 13 bases, with 12 bases left in between. Germline loops: CDR1 SGDLS, CDR2 YYNGEE. CDR3 amino acids: CASSSTGFQFF. The CDR3 coding sequence is TGTGCCAGCAGCTCAACGGGGTTCCAGTTCTTC.

The V and J genes are TRBV29-1 and TRBJ1-1, with D possibly matching TRBD1 (5 bases). CDR3 length: 13 amino acids. V lost 8 bases, J lost 4 bases, and 17 bases lay in between. Germline values: CDR1 SQVTM, CDR2 ANQGSEA. The CDR3 loop is CSPQQVGGTEAFF. In DNA form, the CDR3 reads TGCAGCCCACAACAGGTGGGGGGCACTGAAGCTTTCTTT. Full variable domain (outside the CDR3, taken from reference TRBV29-1 and TRBJ1-1): SAVISQKPSRDICQRGTSLTIQCQVDSQVTMMFWYRQQPGQSLTLIATANQGSEATYESGFVIDKFPISRPNLTFSTLTVSNMSPEDSSIYLCSPQQVGGTEAFFGQGTRLTVV.